The clone carrying this T cell receptor (beta chain) showed up just a few times. Its cognate antigen is unknown. The CDR3 is 15 amino acids. The trim removed 8 bases at V and 2 bases at J, leaving 7 bases unmatched. In germline, CDR1 is MNHEY, CDR2 SMNVEV (reference sequence). The data derive from a study of T cell repertoires in cytomegalovirus infection. The overall study: Both recently identified HLA-C-restricted and well-studied HLA-B-restricted CMV epitopes were used in the study. Public TCR beta signatures marked donors with CMV infection and the matching HLA.

TCRdb ran MiXCR on the reads and lists one entry per CDR3 protein. Of fewer than 950,000 distinct CDR3 sequences listed, about 30% are singletons. Study outcomes and limitations: Cumulative frequency of public TCR beta families picked out carriers of CMV plus the relevant HLA. Ex vivo, HLA-C-restricted CMV-specific TCR beta clonotypes prevailed over the rest of the response.

The sample here was cultured CD8+ T cells from PBMCs, taken from culture after CMV antigen stimulation. The sequence came from a human donor in good health (CMV status not recorded). Some clones in this sample may be carry-over from other donors' samples. This chain uses TRBV27 with TRBJ2-1, with 9 bases matching TRBD1. The CDR3 DNA sequence: TGTGCCAGCGGGGACAGGGTTTTTACCTACAATGAGCAGTTCTTC. Translation: CASGDRVFTYNEQFF.